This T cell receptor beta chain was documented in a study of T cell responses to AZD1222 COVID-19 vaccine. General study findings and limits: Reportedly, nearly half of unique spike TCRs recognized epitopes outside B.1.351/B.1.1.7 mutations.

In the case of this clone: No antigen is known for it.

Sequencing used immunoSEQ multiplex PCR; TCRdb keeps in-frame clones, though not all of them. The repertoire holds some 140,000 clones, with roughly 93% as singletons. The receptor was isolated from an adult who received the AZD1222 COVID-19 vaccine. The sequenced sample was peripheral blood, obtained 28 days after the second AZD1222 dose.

The CDR3 nucleotides are TGCGCCAGCAGCCAAGATGGTGTGGGAAACGAGCAGTACTTC. It codes for CASSQDGVGNEQYF. The chain combines TRBV4-1 with TRBJ2-7; no clear D. CDR3 size: 14 residues. V lost 0 bases and J 5 bases, leaving 11 bases between the germline ends. Germline lookup yields CDR1 MGHRA and CDR2 YSYEKL.